Listed here are 23 T cell receptor beta chains from one sample, sequenced in a study of blood T cell repertoires in COVID-19. TCRdb's copy holds only in-frame clones and misses some; the assay was immunoSEQ multiplex PCR. In the table there are almost 300,000 clones, roughly 86% of which are singletons. The sequenced sample consisted of peripheral blood. The receptors come from a man in his 70s with acute or convalescent COVID-19.

For this clone: The same CDR3 can be traced to other DNA sequences in this sample. The rearrangement uses TRBV5-1 and TRBJ2-1, with D tentatively TRBD2 (5 bases). There are 14 residues in the CDR3. Trimming pared 4 bases from V and 4 bases from J, leaving 12 bases between. Per the germline V gene, CDR1 is SGHRS and CDR2 is YFSETQ. The CDR3 spells CASSAGGLYNEQFF. Here the CDR3 DNA reads TGCGCCAGCAGCGCGGGTGGACTGTACAATGAGCAGTTCTTC.

The V call is TRBV9, the J call TRBJ2-1, with D tentatively TRBD2 (5 bases). The CDR3 has 15 amino acids. Trimming removed 3 bases at V and 5 bases at J, with 15 bases between. From germline, CDR1 is SGDLS and CDR2 YYNGEE. The CDR3 DNA follows: TGTGCCAGCAGCGGCAGTGGACTTGCCAACAATGAGCAGTTCTTC. It yields the protein CASSGSGLANNEQFF.

The CDR3 DNA follows: TGTGCCAGCAGTTTATTGAACGGTCTTAATGAAAAACTGTTTTTT. This encodes CASSLLNGLNEKLFF. This sequence joins TRBV28 and TRBJ1-4; no clear D gene. Germline CDR1 reads MDHEN; CDR2 reads SYDVKM. V lost 1 base, J lost 4 bases, and 10 bases lay in between. CDR3 length: 15 residues.

The chain couples TRBV19 to TRBJ2-2; 7 bases align to TRBD1. The germline V gene has CDR1 LNHDA and CDR2 SQIVND (reference sequence). Trimming cost V 7 bases and J 1 base; bases outside gene matches: 6. There are 15 residues in the CDR3. CDR3 amino acids: CASKKTGWNTGELFF. In DNA, the CDR3 is TGTGCCAGTAAGAAGACAGGGTGGAACACCGGGGAGCTGTTTTTT.

The chain combines TRBV6-5 with TRBJ2-5; D might be TRBD1 (6 bases). The germline gives CDR1 MNHEY, CDR2 SVGAGI. This CDR3 comprises 13 residues. V was pared by 6 bases and J by 5 bases, with 13 bases between. This chain's CDR3 is CASSPDRRETQYF. The CDR3 DNA sequence: TGTGCCAGCAGCCCCGACAGGAGGGAGACCCAGTACTTC.

The genes are TRBV29-1 and TRBJ2-7, with 12 bases identical to TRBD2. Germline V lookup: CDR1 SQVTM, CDR2 ANQGSEA. The junction had 15 bases not matched to a gene; V was cut back by 6 bases and J by 0 bases. The CDR3 covers 18 residues. Here the CDR3 reads CSVTGSKTSGSSSYEQYF. The DNA of the CDR3 is TGCAGCGTGACAGGGTCTAAGACTAGCGGGAGCAGCTCCTACGAGCAGTACTTC.

This chain links TRBV29-1 with TRBJ1-2, with a weak D call TRBD1 (5 bases). The germline V and J ends were trimmed by 4 bases and 9 bases, with 15 bases remaining between them. The CDR3 contains 12 residues. The V gene's germline CDR1 is SQVTM and CDR2 ANQGSEA. In nucleotides, the CDR3 is TGCAGCGTTGCCCGGGACTTTGGGAGCTACACCTTC. It is translated as CSVARDFGSYTF.

V and J are TRBV28 and TRBJ1-5, with D possibly matching TRBD1 (6 bases). This CDR3 region has 13 residues. Germline-derived CDR1 and CDR2 are MDHEN and SYDVKM. Trimming removed 6 bases at V and 2 bases at J, with 8 bases between. CDR3 bases: TGTGCCAGCAGACGACAGGGCAATCAGCCCCAGCATTTT. This encodes CASRRQGNQPQHF. Based on the CDR3 plus reference TRBV28 and TRBJ1-5, the full variable domain is DVKVTQSSRYLVKRTGEKVFLECVQDMDHENMFWYRQDPGLGLRLIYFSYDVKMKEKGDIPEGYSVSREKKERFSLILESASTNQTSMYLCASRRQGNQPQHFGDGTRLSIL.

V usage is TRBV19 and J usage is TRBJ2-1; 13 bases agree with TRBD2. V dropped 7 bases and J dropped 9; count of bases not matched to a gene: 12. This CDR3 has 16 residues. The germline CDR1 and CDR2 sequences are LNHDA and SQIVND (reference sequence). CDR3 DNA sequence: TGTGCCAGTAAGAATTCCGGGACTAGCGGGACAGGTGAGCAGTTCTTC. Its translation: CASKNSGTSGTGEQFF.

The chain combines TRBV20-1 with TRBJ2-7, with D perhaps matching TRBD1 (5 bases). CDR3 length: 11 amino acids. V lost 4 bases to trimming and J lost 7 bases, with 11 bases between them. Germline V lookup: CDR1 DFQATT, CDR2 SNEGSKA (reference sequence). This CDR3 reads CSAMRQREQYF. The CDR3 nucleotides are TGCAGTGCTATGCGACAGAGGGAGCAGTACTTC.

The chain has TRBV21-1 and TRBJ1-4; the table's D call, TRBD1, was not checked against the DNA. TRBV21-1 is termed a pseudogene. The CDR3 runs to 18 residues. The CDR3 loop is CASSKGRDRGGEGEKLFF. The CDR3 DNA reads as TGTGCCAGCAGCAAAGGGAGGGACAGGGGGGGTGAAGGTGAAAAACTGTTTTTT.

The count of this clone is one. The chain uses TRBV11-3 and TRBJ2-1; D not resolved. Germline assignment: CDR1 SGHNT and CDR2 YENEEA. The CDR3 length is 14 residues. Trimming took 5 bases from V and 4 from J, leaving 12 bases between them. The CDR3 region is CASSHGGIYNEQFF. CDR3 sequence (DNA): TGTGCCAGCAGCCACGGCGGCATTTACAATGAGCAGTTCTTC.

The chain combines TRBV10-3 with TRBJ2-5; tentatively, D is TRBD2 (5 bases). The CDR3 spans 13 residues. CDR1 is ENHRY and CDR2 is SYGVKD in the germline V gene. The ends were cut back, 11 bases at V and 4 bases at J, with 17 bases in the middle. The CDR3 loop is CAAAGGVGETQYF. DNA for the CDR3: TGTGCCGCCGCAGGAGGAGTTGGAGAGACCCAGTACTTC.

This chain links TRBV2 with TRBJ2-3, with D tentatively TRBD1 (5 bases). Germline-derived CDR1 and CDR2 are SNHLY and FYNNEI. V lost 3 bases, J lost 0 bases, and 7 bases lay in between. This CDR3 has 14 residues. The CDR3 here is CASSDRVSTDTQYF. In DNA form, the CDR3 reads TGTGCCAGCAGTGACAGGGTTAGCACAGATACGCAGTATTTT.

The V and J genes are TRBV7-2 and TRBJ1-3, with a weak D call TRBD1 (5 bases). Trimming took 4 bases from V and 4 from J, leaving 20 bases between them. This CDR3 is 17 amino acids long. Germline CDR1 is SGHTA and CDR2 is FQGNSA. The CDR3: CASSSPGLQGAGNTIYF. CDR3 coding DNA: TGTGCCAGCAGCTCCCCTGGTCTTCAAGGGGCCGGAAACACCATATATTTT.

V usage is TRBV10-3 and J usage is TRBJ2-5; 11 bases match TRBD2. The V gene's germline CDR1 is ENHRY and CDR2 SYGVKD. The V and J ends lost 3 bases and 4 bases, in that order; junction bases with no gene match: 7. The CDR3 sequence is 16 residues long. The CDR3 DNA reads as TGTGCCATCAGTGAATTAGCGGGGGGGCCCCGAGAGACCCAGTACTTC. Translating gives CAISELAGGPRETQYF.

V and J are TRBV21-1 and TRBJ2-3; no check of the table's D call, TRBD2, against the DNA was made. TRBV21-1 is an annotated pseudogene. The CDR3 spans 16 residues. The CDR3 loop reads CASSKGLAGGPDTQYF. For the CDR3, the DNA is TGTGCCAGCAGCAAGGGTTTAGCGGGGGGCCCAGATACGCAGTATTTT.

The rearrangement links TRBV6-1 to TRBJ1-5, with D possibly TRBD1 on 5 matching bases. The CDR3 runs 18 residues. The V end lost 2 bases, the J end lost 0 bases, and 17 bases lay between the germline ends. CDR1 and CDR2 from the germline V gene are MNHNS and SASEGT. CDR3 DNA: TGTGCCAGCAGTGAAATGAGCACAGGTCCTTATAGCAATCAGCCCCAGCATTTT. It is translated as CASSEMSTGPYSNQPQHF.

V is TRBV4-3 and J is TRBJ1-1; possible D gene TRBD1, 6 bases. Trimming cost V 4 bases and J 0 bases, with 9 bases left between them. CDR3 length: 14 amino acids. Germline assignment: CDR1 LGHNA and CDR2 YSLEER. The CDR3 bases are TGCGCCAGCAGCCTGGACAGTTTGAACACTGAAGCTTTCTTT. It encodes CASSLDSLNTEAFF.

This clone was seen a single time. J is TRBJ2-1 and V is TRBV24-1, with 7 bases identical to TRBD1. V lost 3 bases to trimming and J lost 2 bases; unmatched junction nucleotides: 6. The CDR3 is made up of 16 amino acids. CDR1 KGHDR and CDR2 SFDVKD come from the germline V gene. CDR3 DNA sequence: TGTGCCACCAGTGATCAACAGGGGAAGCCCTACAATGAGCAGTTCTTC. Its translation: CATSDQQGKPYNEQFF.

The V call is TRBV7-6, the J call TRBJ2-2, with 8 nucleotides matching TRBD1. The junction had 11 bases not matched to a gene; V was cut back by 5 bases and J by 9 bases. The CDR3 is 15 amino acids. CDR1 is SGHVS, CDR2 FNYEAQ, per germline. Here the CDR3 reads CASSPTDRASRELFF. For the CDR3, the DNA is TGTGCCAGCAGCCCGACGGACAGGGCAAGTCGGGAGCTGTTTTTT.

The chain links TRBV18 to TRBJ1-5; 7 nucleotides line up with TRBD1. The CDR3 is 17 residues long. Germline assignment: CDR1 KGHSH and CDR2 LQKENI. Trimming at V came to 3 bases and at J to 6 bases, leaving 14 bases not matched to a gene. The CDR3 region has the DNA TGTGCCAGCTCACCGACCCAGGGTGGCCAGGGGGGTCAGCCCCAGCATTTT. The encoded protein is CASSPTQGGQGGQPQHF.

The chain combines TRBV7-2 with TRBJ2-7, with 9 bases identical to TRBD1. The CDR3 totals 18 residues. The V and J ends lost 5 bases and 0 bases, in that order; junction bases with no gene match: 14. CDR1 is SGHTA, CDR2 FQGNSA, per germline. The CDR3 spells CASSKLHAGTGSSYEQYF. The CDR3 bases are TGTGCCAGCAGCAAACTTCATGCCGGGACAGGGTCCTCCTACGAGCAGTACTTC.